The present T cell receptor beta chain was sequenced within a study of tumor-infiltrating lymphocytes in primary liver carcinoma. Study-wide points: A fraction of only about 7.5-24% of top clones appeared in all five tumor regions.

In regard to this clonotype: Antigen specificity is unknown.

The template, about 550 ng total RNA, yielded TCR beta cDNA made with a constant-region primer. Three rounds of nested multiplex PCR with slightly modified ARM-PCR produced TCR beta libraries. Each CDR3 protein gets one entry after TCRdb re-called the multiplex PCR reads with MiXCR. The sample yields some 100,000 distinct CDR3 sequences, around 73% seen once. The roughly 19-32 mg bulk tissue piece was not sorted before simultaneous RNA and DNA extraction. The study sampled five separate regions from each tumor. Each of the tumor samples contained in excess of 80% viable tumor cells. Sequencing used liver tumor tissue from sampling region 2. Subset in this sample: tumor region T2, inferior pole. The receptor was derived from a woman between 55 and 75 years old with primary liver carcinoma and hepatitis B virus infection.

The DNA for the CDR3 is TGTGCCAGCGGAGGTCTGAAGACCGAAGCTTTCTTT. It yields the protein CASGGLKTEAFF. The chain is built from TRBV11-2 and TRBJ1-1, with D unresolved. This CDR3 contains 12 residues. Deletions cut 8 bases from V and 8 bases from J, with 15 bases between. In germline, CDR1 is SGHAT, CDR2 FQNNGV.